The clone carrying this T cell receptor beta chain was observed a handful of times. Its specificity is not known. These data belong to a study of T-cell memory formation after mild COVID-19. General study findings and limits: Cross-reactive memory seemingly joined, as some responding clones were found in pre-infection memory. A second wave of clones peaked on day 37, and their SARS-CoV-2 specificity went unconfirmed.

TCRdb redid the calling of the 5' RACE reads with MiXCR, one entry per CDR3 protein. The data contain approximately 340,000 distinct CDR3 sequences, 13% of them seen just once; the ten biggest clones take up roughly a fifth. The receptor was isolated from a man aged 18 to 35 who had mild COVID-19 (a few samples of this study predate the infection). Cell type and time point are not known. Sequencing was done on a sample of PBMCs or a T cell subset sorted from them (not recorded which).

The CDR3 region is CASRVPGWGLDTQYF. DNA for the CDR3: TGTGCCAGCAGGGTACCGGGGTGGGGCCTAGATACGCAGTATTTT. The rearrangement joins TRBV7-9 to TRBJ2-3; D is perhaps TRBD1 or TRBD2 (5 bases each). Trimming removed 6 bases at V and 5 bases at J, with 18 bases between. The CDR3 is 15 residues long. Germline V gene data show CDR1 as SEHNR and CDR2 as FQNEAQ (reference sequence).